The 25 T cell receptor beta chains presented below share a single source sample, sequenced in a study of identical twins. TCRdb analysed the 5' RACE reads with MiXCR anew, one entry per CDR3 protein. This sample has approximately 240,000 distinct CDR3 sequences, with 11% to 15% found just once. The sequencing sample was made of memory (CD45RO+) T cells sorted from blood. The origin of the receptors is a woman aged 18-29 years in good health.

In its sample, this clonotype was seen a few times. The chain carries TRBV5-1 and TRBJ2-3, with 10 bases fitting TRBD2. Germline V gene lookup returns CDR1 SGHRS and CDR2 YFSETQ. This CDR3 has 17 amino acids. The V segment lost 1 base and the J segment 0 bases; nucleotides outside the gene matches: 5. The CDR3 nucleotides read TGCGCCAGCAGCTTGTTCCTAGCGGGGGCCAGCACAGATACGCAGTATTTT. Encoded protein: CASSLFLAGASTDTQYF.

This clonotype has a count of ten or more. The chain is built from TRBV15 and TRBJ2-3; D gene ambiguous. V was cut by 5 bases and J by 7 bases, with 13 bases left in between. The CDR3 extends over 13 amino acids. CDR1 and CDR2 (germline): LNHNV, YYDKDF (reference sequence). The CDR3 sequence is CATSGDRLNTQYF. The CDR3 coding sequence is TGTGCCACCAGCGGCGATAGACTTAATACGCAGTATTTT.

This clonotype was counted only a few times. The chain combines TRBV6-1 with TRBJ1-5; D might be TRBD1 (5 bases). The CDR3 covers 15 residues. Germline V lookup: CDR1 MNHNS, CDR2 SASEGT. Trimming shortened V by 7 bases and J by 1 base, and 14 bases separated the two germline ends. The CDR3 loop reads CASTSVGGSNQPQHF. DNA of the CDR3: TGTGCCAGCACCTCGGTCGGGGGGAGCAATCAGCCCCAGCATTTT.

J is TRBJ2-3 and V is TRBV20-1; weak D call: TRBD1 (5 bases). The V end lost 1 base, the J end lost 1 base, and 9 bases lay between the germline ends. The CDR3 covers 14 residues. CDR1 and CDR2 (germline): DFQATT, SNEGSKA (reference sequence). This CDR3 is CSARGGVGTDTQYF. Here the CDR3 DNA reads TGCAGTGCTAGAGGGGGCGTAGGCACAGATACGCAGTATTTT.

The table lists this clonotype with many counts. The CDR3 protein is CASRPENNYGYTF. CDR3 DNA sequence: TGTGCCAGCCGTCCAGAAAATAACTATGGCTACACCTTC. This chain uses TRBV12-3 or TRBV12-4 with TRBJ1-2, with no clear D. The V end was cut by 8 bases, the J end by 1 base, with 11 bases between. This CDR3 has 13 residues.

This clonotype occurred many times. This chain connects TRBV7-2 to TRBJ2-3; 7 nucleotides line up with TRBD2. After removal of 3 bases from V and 5 bases from J, the junction contained 11 bases not matched to a gene. CDR1 is SGHTA, CDR2 FQGNSA, per germline. The CDR3 loop spans 16 amino acids. The CDR3 region is CASSLSGGSSGDTQYF. DNA of the CDR3: TGTGCCAGCAGCTTGTCCGGCGGGAGTTCGGGAGATACGCAGTATTTT. Filled out from reference TRBV7-2 and TRBJ2-3, the complete variable domain reads GAGVSQSPSNKVTEKGKDVELRCDPISGHTALYWYRQSLGQGLEFLIYFQGNSAPDKSGLPSDRFSAERTGGSVSTLTIQRTQQEDSAVYLCASSLSGGSSGDTQYFGPGTRLTVL.

This clonotype was recorded at least ten times. V and J are TRBV27 and TRBJ2-1, with TRBD1 matching over 8 bases. CDR1 MNHEY and CDR2 SMNVEV come from the germline V gene (reference sequence). The CDR3 contains 15 residues. V lost 2 bases, J lost 3 bases, and 3 bases stayed unmatched. The CDR3 nucleotides read TGTGCCAGCAGTTTAAGCAGGGGGCACTACAATGAGCAGTTCTTC. The encoded protein is CASSLSRGHYNEQFF.

V is TRBV7-2 and J is TRBJ1-6; D is perhaps TRBD1 (6 bases). This CDR3 is 15 amino acids long. Trimming took 2 bases from V and 8 from J, leaving 13 bases between them. From germline, CDR1 is SGHTA and CDR2 FQGNSA. This chain's CDR3 is CASSLSSGAYSPLHF. The CDR3 DNA follows: TGTGCCAGCAGCTTATCCTCGGGGGCGTATTCACCCCTCCACTTT.

This chain links TRBV6-2 or TRBV6-3 with TRBJ1-1; D uncertain. The CDR3 is 12 residues long. The V gene's germline CDR1 is MNHEY and CDR2 SVGEGT. Trimming shortened V by 7 bases and J by 3 bases, and 9 bases separated the two germline ends. As DNA, the CDR3 is TGTGCCAGCACCGGCCCTTACACTGAAGCTTTCTTT. Translating gives CASTGPYTEAFF.

This clonotype came up a few times. The rearrangement links TRBV6-1 to TRBJ2-5; weak D call: TRBD1 (5 bases). V was trimmed by 8 bases and J by 5 bases, leaving 15 bases between them. This CDR3 has 13 residues. CDR1 and CDR2 from the germline V gene are MNHNS and SASEGT. The CDR3 nucleotides are TGTGCCAGCCATCAAGGGTCAGGGGAGACCCAGTACTTC. Its protein product is CASHQGSGETQYF.

The J gene is TRBJ1-1, the V gene TRBV5-5; D is uncertain. Trimming pared 5 bases from V and 4 bases from J, leaving 12 bases between. There are 13 residues in the CDR3. Per the germline V gene, CDR1 is SGHKS and CDR2 is YYEKEE (reference sequence). This CDR3 reads CASRQLTGTEAFF. CDR3 sequence (DNA): TGTGCCAGCAGGCAGTTAACTGGCACTGAAGCTTTCTTT.

Here the CDR3 DNA reads TGTGCCAGCAAGAGCGGGGGCCTCAACGAGCAGTACTTC. It yields the protein CASKSGGLNEQYF. The V and J genes are TRBV27 and TRBJ2-7; the match to TRBD2 covers 8 bases. CDR1 is MNHEY, CDR2 SMNVEV, per germline (reference sequence). J gave up 5 bases and V 7 bases, and 7 bases lay outside the gene matches. This CDR3 comprises 13 residues.

In this sample, this clonotype turned up a few times. The chain has TRBV7-9 and TRBJ1-1; D gene ambiguous. Germline lookup yields CDR1 SEHNR and CDR2 FQNEAQ (reference sequence). V lost 3 bases to trimming and J lost 1 base, with 3 bases between them. CDR3 size: 12 residues. This CDR3 is CASSFANTEAFF. The CDR3 nucleotides read TGTGCCAGCAGCTTTGCGAACACTGAAGCTTTCTTT.

This chain joins TRBV20-1 and TRBJ2-1; 11 bases map to TRBD2. Looked up from germline, CDR1 is DFQATT and CDR2 is SNEGSKA (reference sequence). CDR3 size: 16 residues. J gave up 0 bases and V 3 bases, and 4 bases lay outside the gene matches. The CDR3 nucleotides read TGCAGTGCTAGTTCTAGCGGGAGGAGCTCCTACAATGAGCAGTTCTTC. Residues: CSASSSGRSSYNEQFF.

This chain connects TRBV7-9 to TRBJ1-2; possible D gene TRBD1, 5 bases. Trimming left V 1 base short and J 7 bases short, with 13 bases between. The CDR3 is 14 amino acids. Per germline, CDR1 SEHNR and CDR2 FQNEAQ (reference sequence). This CDR3 reads CASSLGIERGGYTF. The CDR3 coding sequence is TGTGCCAGCAGCTTAGGGATAGAGAGGGGTGGCTACACCTTC.

This clonotype has only a few counts. J is TRBJ2-2 and V is TRBV27; unclear D gene. The CDR3 spans 12 residues. Germline V gene sequence: CDR1 MNHEY, CDR2 SMNVEV (reference sequence). V lost 3 bases, J lost 6 bases, and 5 bases lay in between. CDR3 protein: CASSFSPGELFF. The CDR3 DNA follows: TGTGCCAGCAGTTTTAGTCCCGGGGAGCTGTTTTTT.

This chain connects TRBV5-6 to TRBJ1-6, with no clear D. The CDR3 length is 12 residues. The ends were cut back, 5 bases at V and 9 bases at J, with 9 bases in the middle. Per the germline V gene, CDR1 is SGHDT and CDR2 is YYEEEE. The CDR3: CASRSDLSPLHF. CDR3 DNA: TGTGCCAGCAGATCGGACCTTTCACCCCTCCACTTT. Complete variable domain (other parts from reference TRBV5-6 and TRBJ1-6): DAGVTQSPTHLIKTRGQQVTLRCSPKSGHDTVSWYQQALGQGPQFIFQYYEEEERQRGNFPDRFSGHQFPNYSSELNVNALLLGDSALYLCASRSDLSPLHFGNGTRLTVT.

The genes are TRBV6-5 and TRBJ2-7, with D maybe TRBD2 (5 bases). The CDR3 is 15 residues long. Germline CDR1 and CDR2: MNHEY and SVGAGI. V gave up 0 bases and J gave up 3 bases, with 12 bases separating them. The CDR3 nucleotides read TGTGCCAGCAGTTACTCTCTTGGTGGGAGCTACGAGCAGTACTTC. It specifies CASSYSLGGSYEQYF.

The table lists this clonotype with many counts. The chain links TRBV12-3 or TRBV12-4 to TRBJ2-2; TRBD1 is a possible D gene (5 bases). Trimming left V 6 bases short and J 2 bases short, with 13 bases between. This CDR3 is built from 15 residues. CDR3 sequence (DNA): TGTGCCAGCAGCCTGGGGCAGATTAACACCGGGGAGCTGTTTTTT. Its protein product is CASSLGQINTGELFF.

The rearrangement links TRBV2 to TRBJ2-4; D gene ambiguous. This CDR3 comprises 13 residues. V was cut by 7 bases and J by 13 bases, with 20 bases left in between. Germline lookup yields CDR1 SNHLY and CDR2 FYNNEI. The CDR3 DNA sequence: TGTGCCAGCATCACCAACTACGACCGGCGACAGTACTTC. As protein: CASITNYDRRQYF.

This clonotype was seen a handful of times. The chain has TRBV3-1 and TRBJ1-2, with D uncertain. The CDR3 covers 14 residues. CDR1 and CDR2 (germline): LGHDT, YNNKEL (reference sequence). V was trimmed by 3 bases and J by 2 bases, leaving 10 bases between them. Written as DNA, the CDR3 is TGTGCCAGCAGCCACCCCGCGGCAAACTATGGCTACACCTTC. Translated: CASSHPAANYGYTF.

This clonotype was detected a few times. This sequence joins TRBV24-1 and TRBJ2-1, with 10 bases aligning to TRBD2. Germline V CDR1 and CDR2: KGHDR, SFDVKD. The length of the CDR3 is 14 residues. V dropped 5 bases and J dropped 9; count of bases not matched to a gene: 6. Here the CDR3 reads CATSASGRVFEQFF. In DNA, the CDR3 is TGTGCCACCAGTGCGAGCGGGAGGGTGTTTGAGCAGTTCTTC.

This CDR3 reads CASSEYGRGPSNSPLHF. Here the CDR3 DNA reads TGTGCCAGCAGTGAATATGGCAGGGGGCCGTCTAATTCACCCCTCCACTTT. The chain recombines TRBV25-1 with TRBJ1-6, with TRBD1 matching 8 bases. The germline gives CDR1 MGHDK, CDR2 SYGVNS. With V trimmed by 0 bases and J by 6 bases, 7 bases remained unmatched. This CDR3 is built from 17 residues.

This clonotype was counted ten times or more. This sequence joins TRBV4-3 and TRBJ1-4; the D is unclear. V was shortened by 0 bases and J by 0 bases, with 5 bases between the two germline ends. The germline CDR1 and CDR2 sequences are LGHNA and YSLEER. The CDR3 loop spans 15 amino acids. CDR3 in amino acids: CASSQEPATNEKLFF. The CDR3 DNA is TGCGCCAGCAGCCAAGAACCGGCAACTAATGAAAAACTGTTTTTT.

This clonotype was recorded many times. The chain uses TRBV20-1 and TRBJ2-1, with 10 bases aligning to TRBD2. Germline values: CDR1 DFQATT, CDR2 SNEGSKA (reference sequence). Trimming at V came to 6 bases and at J to 7 bases, leaving 12 bases not matched to a gene. CDR3 length: 15 residues. CDR3 residues: CSANPRLAGVNEQFF. In DNA, the CDR3 is TGCAGTGCAAACCCCCGCCTAGCGGGGGTTAATGAGCAGTTCTTC.